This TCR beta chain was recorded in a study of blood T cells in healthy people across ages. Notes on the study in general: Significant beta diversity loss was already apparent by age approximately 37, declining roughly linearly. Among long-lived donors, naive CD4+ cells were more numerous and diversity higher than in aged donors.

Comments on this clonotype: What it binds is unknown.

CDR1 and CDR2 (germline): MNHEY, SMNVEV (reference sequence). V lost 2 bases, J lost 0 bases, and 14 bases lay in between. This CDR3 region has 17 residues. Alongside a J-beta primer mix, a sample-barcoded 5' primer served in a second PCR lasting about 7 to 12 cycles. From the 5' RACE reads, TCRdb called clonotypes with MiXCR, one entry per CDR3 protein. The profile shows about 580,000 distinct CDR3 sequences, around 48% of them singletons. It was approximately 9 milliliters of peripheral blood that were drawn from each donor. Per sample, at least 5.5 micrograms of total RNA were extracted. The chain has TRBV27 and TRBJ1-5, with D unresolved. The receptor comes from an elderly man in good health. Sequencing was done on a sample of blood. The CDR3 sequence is CASSLTRPIYSNQPQHF. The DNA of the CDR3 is TGTGCCAGCAGTTTAACCCGTCCCATTTATAGCAATCAGCCCCAGCATTTT.